Below are 18 T cell receptor beta chains sequenced from a single sample in a study of memory CD4+ T cells and cytomegalovirus serostatus. Single viable CD3+CD4+CD8-CD45RO+ cells were sorted as the memory CD4+ T cells. Profiling relied on immunoSEQ multiplex PCR, and the TCRdb table lists in-frame clones only, not all of them. The table has around 63,000 clones, about 70% seen once. The specimen sequenced was memory CD4+ T cells from blood. Source of these receptors: an adult in good health and CMV-seropositive.

The V and J genes are TRBV6-6 and TRBJ1-1, with TRBD1 as a possible D gene (6 bases). Germline V gene sequence: CDR1 MNHNY, CDR2 SVGAGI (reference sequence). V lost 7 bases to trimming and J lost 4 bases, with 16 bases between them. The CDR3 has 14 amino acids. The CDR3: CASTGRGAGTEAFF. The CDR3, as DNA: TGTGCCAGCACGGGCAGGGGCGCGGGCACTGAAGCTTTCTTT.

This clone was found a few times. The V gene is TRBV9, the J gene TRBJ2-7; tentatively, D is TRBD2 (5 bases). The germline CDR1 and CDR2 sequences are SGDLS and YYNGEE. The CDR3 has 15 amino acids. V was cut by 0 bases and J by 5 bases, with 15 bases left in between. CDR3 residues: CASSVAEGYSDEQYF. In nucleotides, the CDR3 is TGTGCCAGCAGCGTAGCGGAAGGGTATAGCGACGAGCAGTACTTC.

The V gene is TRBV19, the J gene TRBJ2-7; 7 positions match TRBD1. Germline-derived CDR1 and CDR2 are LNHDA and SQIVND (reference sequence). The length of the CDR3 is 13 residues. V gave up 9 bases and J gave up 1 base; unmatched junction bases: 6. The CDR3 nucleotides are TGTGCCAGCACCGGGACAGCGTCCTACGAGCAGTACTTC. It codes for CASTGTASYEQYF.

CDR3 in amino acids: CASSYQETQYF. CDR3 DNA sequence: TGCGCCAGCAGCTACCAAGAGACCCAGTACTTC. This chain links TRBV5-1 with TRBJ2-5; D not certain. The CDR3 contains 11 residues. V was trimmed by 3 bases and J by 0 bases, leaving 0 bases between them. Germline lookup yields CDR1 SGHRS and CDR2 YFSETQ.

The CDR3 here is CATGQGVYEQYF. As DNA, the CDR3 is TGTGCCACCGGACAGGGAGTATACGAGCAGTACTTC. This chain uses TRBV7-2 with TRBJ2-7, with 8 bases fitting TRBD1. CDR3 length equals 12 residues. V dropped 10 bases and J dropped 4; count of bases not matched to a gene: 6. In germline, CDR1 is SGHTA, CDR2 FQGNSA.

Of note for this clone: Other DNA variants within this sample encode the same CDR3. The rearrangement joins TRBV11-2 to TRBJ1-6; D uncertain. Germline V CDR1 and CDR2: SGHAT, FQNNGV. The CDR3 is 14 amino acids. The ends were cut back, 3 bases at V and 5 bases at J, with 8 bases in the middle. The CDR3 is CASSFSGDNSPLHF. CDR3 nucleotide sequence: TGTGCCAGCAGCTTCTCAGGAGATAATTCACCCCTCCACTTT.

The genes are TRBV2 and TRBJ1-1; 8 bases fit TRBD1. Trimming took 7 bases from V and 3 from J; bases not matched to a gene: 4. The length of the CDR3 is 13 residues. In germline, CDR1 is SNHLY, CDR2 FYNNEI. CDR3 amino acids: CASTADRDTEAFF. DNA of the CDR3: TGTGCCAGCACCGCGGACAGGGACACTGAAGCTTTCTTT.

The rearrangement links TRBV5-4 to TRBJ1-4; D is unclear. The length of the CDR3 is 15 residues. The germline V and J ends were trimmed by 3 bases and 0 bases, with 9 bases remaining between them. The germline CDR1 and CDR2 sequences are SGHNT and YYREEE (reference sequence). The CDR3 nucleotides read TGTGCCAGCAGCTCTGCCAGTGCAACTAATGAAAAACTGTTTTTT. Translated: CASSSASATNEKLFF.

The CDR3 loop is CASSSPWGQHYEQYF. The CDR3, as DNA: TGTGCCAGCAGCTCCCCATGGGGACAGCACTACGAGCAGTACTTC. V gene TRBV7-8 combines with J gene TRBJ2-7; 7 bases align to TRBD1. The V gene's germline CDR1 is SGHVS and CDR2 FQNEAQ. V trimming: 4 bases; J trimming: 3 bases; junction bases outside the gene matches: 9. The CDR3 sequence is 15 residues long.

This chain connects TRBV11-2 to TRBJ2-3; TRBD2 might be the D (6 bases). The V and J ends lost 8 bases and 2 bases respectively, with 11 bases between them. The CDR3 is made up of 13 amino acids. Germline values: CDR1 SGHAT, CDR2 FQNNGV. The CDR3 sequence is CASGRPFTDTQYF. The DNA of the CDR3 is TGTGCCAGCGGGAGGCCCTTCACAGATACGCAGTATTTT.

This sequence joins TRBV7-3 and TRBJ2-5; D is unclear. The V gene's germline CDR1 is SGHTA and CDR2 FQGTGA. V was clipped by 5 bases and J by 2 bases, with 9 bases between them. CDR3 length equals 13 residues. CDR3 in DNA: TGTGCCAGCAGCCGTGGGGAACAAGAGACCCAGTACTTC. It is translated as CASSRGEQETQYF.

The chain recombines TRBV11-2 with TRBJ2-7, with D unclear. Germline assignment: CDR1 SGHAT and CDR2 FQNNGV. Trimming pared 0 bases from V and 4 bases from J, leaving 4 bases between. This CDR3 has 12 residues. CDR3 bases: TGTGCCAGCAGCTTAGATGTGTACGAGCAGTACTTC. This translates into CASSLDVYEQYF.

This rearrangement joins TRBV5-1 to TRBJ2-2, with TRBD2 matching 16 bases. The V and J ends lost 4 bases and 0 bases, in that order; junction bases with no gene match: 6. Looked up from germline, CDR1 is SGHRS and CDR2 is YFSETQ. The CDR3 runs 19 residues. Here the CDR3 DNA reads TGCGCCAGCAGCCTGGGACTAGCGGGGGGGACTGCGAACACCGGGGAGCTGTTTTTT. Protein sequence: CASSLGLAGGTANTGELFF.

With respect to this clone: The same CDR3 arises from other DNA sequences in this sample as well. This chain connects TRBV11-2 to TRBJ2-2; D may be TRBD1 (5 bases). Germline V CDR1 and CDR2: SGHAT, FQNNGV. Trimming shortened V by 1 base and J by 5 bases, and 5 bases separated the two germline ends. The CDR3 sequence is 13 residues long. The CDR3, as DNA: TGTGCCAGCAGCTTAGCAGGGACCGGGGAGCTGTTTTTT. Its translation is CASSLAGTGELFF.

The rearrangement uses TRBV25-1 and TRBJ1-1; D unresolved. There are 12 residues in the CDR3. Trimming left V 7 bases short and J 0 bases short, with 6 bases between. CDR1 is MGHDK, CDR2 SYGVNS, per germline. The CDR3 loop reads CASINMNTEAFF. The CDR3 bases are TGTGCCAGCATAAACATGAACACTGAAGCTTTCTTT.

V usage is TRBV27 and J usage is TRBJ2-2, with TRBD1 as a possible D gene (6 bases). V was trimmed by 2 bases and J by 7 bases, leaving 8 bases between them. From germline, CDR1 is MNHEY and CDR2 SMNVEV (reference sequence). CDR3 length equals 13 residues. The CDR3 DNA follows: TGTGCCAGCAGTTTAACGGACAGCGGGGAGCTGTTTTTT. Its translation: CASSLTDSGELFF.

This clone was seen only once. This chain links TRBV7-3 with TRBJ2-1, with D perhaps TRBD1 (6 bases). The CDR3 consists of 15 residues. Germline V lookup: CDR1 SGHTA, CDR2 FQGTGA. The V and J ends lost 4 bases and 2 bases respectively, with 12 bases between them. In nucleotides, the CDR3 is TGTGCCAGCAGCTCCGTCAGGGGAACCTACAATGAGCAGTTCTTC. It encodes CASSSVRGTYNEQFF.

This clone showed up just a few times. The chain uses TRBV5-1 and TRBJ2-1; D might be TRBD2 (5 bases). CDR1 and CDR2 from the germline V gene are SGHRS and YFSETQ. The V and J ends lost 0 bases and 2 bases respectively, with 12 bases between them. The CDR3 has 16 amino acids. Here the CDR3 DNA reads TGCGCCAGCAGCTTGGAAGGCTCGAGGGCCTACAATGAGCAGTTCTTC. Translated, it gives CASSLEGSRAYNEQFF.